The source of this T cell receptor (beta chain) is a study of shared clonotypes between healthy human individuals. At a deep level, the assay was run. Repertoires were generated with immunoSEQ multiplex PCR, while TCRdb's copy carries only in-frame clones and drops some. The table has approximately 2,300,000 clones, 85% to 95% seen once; the top ten hold 0.37%. For this clone: What it binds is not known.

V dropped 4 bases and J dropped 4 bases, with 19 bases sitting between them. CDR1 and CDR2 from the germline V gene are SGHRS and YFSETQ. This CDR3 has 16 amino acids. Study-wide results and caveats: Across subsets, estimated richness was generally greater for naive than for memory populations. The study's rarefaction showed incomplete sorted-subset sequencing despite large depth.

The chain uses TRBV5-1 and TRBJ2-3, with D possibly matching TRBD1 (7 bases). This clonotype was obtained from a man younger than 35 in good health. Some clones in this sample may be carry-over from other donors' samples. The sample consisted of naive CD4+ T cells from PBMCs. The subset: CD45RA+ positively selected. DNA for the CDR3: TGCGCCAGCAGCAGACAGGGACTCCTGTATTCAGATACGCAGTATTTT. Translating gives CASSRQGLLYSDTQYF.